Presented here are 13 T cell receptor beta chains from one specimen sequenced in a study of early T cells in non-severe SARS-CoV-2 infection. TCRdb fed the 5' RACE reads into MiXCR, producing one record per CDR3 protein. The table records about 50,000 distinct CDR3 sequences, approximately 9% of them present only once. Source: whole blood, taken at baseline. The receptors derive from an adult who was a healthcare worker with PCR-confirmed SARS-CoV-2 infection or an uninfected control (not recorded which).

This sequence joins TRBV24-1 and TRBJ2-3; D remains ambiguous. Trimming cost V 3 bases and J 1 base, with 10 bases left between them. CDR3 length equals 15 residues. The germline V gene encodes CDR1 KGHDR and CDR2 SFDVKD. This CDR3 reads CATSDAARGTDTQYF. In nucleotides, the CDR3 is TGTGCCACCAGTGATGCGGCCCGGGGCACAGATACGCAGTATTTT.

This clonotype was counted ten times or more. The rearrangement joins TRBV3-1 to TRBJ2-7, with a tentative D call TRBD2 (6 bases). Germline V lookup: CDR1 LGHDT, CDR2 YNNKEL (reference sequence). The length of the CDR3 is 15 residues. The V end lost 3 bases, the J end lost 7 bases, and 19 bases lay between the germline ends. The CDR3: CASSHTGTSIREQYF. In nucleotides, the CDR3 is TGTGCCAGCAGCCACACCGGGACTTCCATCCGAGAGCAGTACTTC.

V and J are TRBV11-3 and TRBJ1-3; D remains unclear. CDR1 SGHNT and CDR2 YENEEA come from the germline V gene. This CDR3 region has 13 residues. Trimming removed 2 bases at V and 0 bases at J, with 2 bases between. The CDR3 nucleotides read TGTGCCAGCAGCTTAACCTCTGGAAACACCATATATTTT. It translates to CASSLTSGNTIYF.

This clonotype was counted only a few times. The V and J genes are TRBV20-1 and TRBJ2-1; no definite D call. This CDR3 is built from 12 residues. Germline CDR1 is DFQATT and CDR2 is SNEGSKA (reference sequence). V lost 4 bases to trimming and J lost 2 bases, with 6 bases between them. CDR3 in DNA: TGCAGTGCTATGGACCCCTACAATGAGCAGTTCTTC. It is translated as CSAMDPYNEQFF.

This clonotype was detected many times. The rearrangement joins TRBV10-3 to TRBJ2-1; the D is unclear. The CDR3 spans 13 residues. From germline, CDR1 is ENHRY and CDR2 SYGVKD. Trimming took 6 bases from V and 8 from J, leaving 14 bases between them. The CDR3 spells CAISAQRSDEQFF. The DNA of the CDR3 is TGTGCCATCAGCGCACAGAGAAGCGATGAGCAGTTCTTC.

The chain uses TRBV11-2 and TRBJ2-1; D is ambiguous. This CDR3 is built from 12 residues. Germline V gene sequence: CDR1 SGHAT, CDR2 FQNNGV. V lost 0 bases and J lost 12, with 9 bases in between. As DNA, the CDR3 is TGTGCCAGCAGCTTAGATAGGAAGTTGCAGTTCTTC. Its translation is CASSLDRKLQFF.

The V call is TRBV20-1, the J call TRBJ2-5; 10 nucleotides align to TRBD2. Germline loops: CDR1 DFQATT, CDR2 SNEGSKA (reference sequence). The V gene end was trimmed by 3 bases and the J gene end by 4 bases; junction bases not matched to a gene: 2. This CDR3 comprises 13 residues. The CDR3 nucleotides read TGCAGTGCTAGTCTAGCGGGGGCAGAGACCCAGTACTTC. Translation: CSASLAGAETQYF.

This clonotype was recorded many times. The chain uses TRBV11-2 and TRBJ2-1, with D perhaps matching TRBD2 (6 bases). CDR1 is SGHAT, CDR2 FQNNGV, per germline. The CDR3 is made up of 13 amino acids. With 5 bases removed from V and 9 bases from J, the gap between germline ends came to 14 bases. This chain's CDR3 is CASSPDRGGEQFF. In nucleotides, the CDR3 is TGTGCCAGCAGCCCCGATAGGGGAGGTGAGCAGTTCTTC.

This clonotype has ten or more counts. The CDR3 nucleotides are TGTGCCAGCAGTTCACAGGGATCCACTGAAGCTTTCTTT. Translating gives CASSSQGSTEAFF. The chain employs TRBV12-3 or TRBV12-4 and TRBJ1-1, with D tentatively TRBD1 (6 bases). Between the trimmed V and J ends, which lost 4 bases and 4 bases, there was a span of 10 bases. This CDR3 spans 13 amino acids.

This clonotype appeared many times. V usage is TRBV12-3 or TRBV12-4 and J usage is TRBJ1-6; TRBD1 aligns across 7 bases. This CDR3 comprises 14 residues. V dropped 1 base and J dropped 12; count of bases not matched to a gene: 6. In nucleotides, the CDR3 is TGTGCCAGCAGTTTAGGAGGGGGCACAGGACCCCTCCACTTT. This encodes CASSLGGGTGPLHF.

This clonotype has just a few counts. The chain is built from TRBV5-1 and TRBJ2-5; 8 bases map to TRBD1. This CDR3 has 14 amino acids. With 0 bases clipped from V and 2 bases from J, the junction kept 0 bases outside the gene matches. CDR1 and CDR2 from the germline V gene are SGHRS and YFSETQ. CDR3 protein: CASSLGQGQETQYF. DNA for the CDR3: TGCGCCAGCAGCTTGGGACAGGGGCAAGAGACCCAGTACTTC.

The chain has TRBV2 and TRBJ2-5, with TRBD1 as a possible D gene (6 bases). Trimming took 2 bases from V and 1 from J, leaving 17 bases between them. Germline loops: CDR1 SNHLY, CDR2 FYNNEI. This CDR3 comprises 17 residues. CDR3 sequence reads: CASSETGYRDTQETQYF. CDR3 nucleotide sequence: TGTGCCAGCAGTGAAACCGGATACCGGGACACCCAAGAGACCCAGTACTTC. The full variable domain, its missing parts supplied by reference TRBV2 and TRBJ2-5, is EPEVTQTPSHQVTQMGQEVILRCVPISNHLYFYWYRQILGQKVEFLVSFYNNEISEKSEIFDDQFSVERPDGSNFTLKIRSTKLEDSAMYFCASSETGYRDTQETQYFGPGTRLLVL.

The rearrangement uses TRBV11-2 and TRBJ1-1; 8 nucleotides agree with TRBD1. The CDR3 extends over 15 amino acids. The V and J ends lost 5 bases and 2 bases, in that order; junction bases with no gene match: 7. Germline V lookup: CDR1 SGHAT, CDR2 FQNNGV. CDR3 sequence reads: CASSKSGGSNTEAFF. In DNA form, the CDR3 reads TGTGCCAGCAGCAAGTCAGGGGGCTCAAACACTGAAGCTTTCTTT. Full variable domain (outside the CDR3, taken from reference TRBV11-2 and TRBJ1-1): EAGVAQSPRYKIIEKRQSVAFWCNPISGHATLYWYQQILGQGPKLLIQFQNNGVVDDSQLPKDRFSAERLKGVDSTLKIQPAKLEDSAVYLCASSKSGGSNTEAFFGQGTRLTVV.